This T cell receptor (beta chain) is from a study of OX40 agonist ivuxolimab in advanced cancers. Across the study: The patients received ivuxolimab by intravenous route every 2 weeks at 0.01 to 10 mg/kg.

CDR3 length: 11 amino acids. The V gene lost 5 bases and the J gene lost 7 bases, with 9 bases spanning the gap. Germline V gives CDR1 SEHNR, CDR2 FQNEAQ (reference sequence). Sequenced by immunoSEQ multiplex PCR; TCRdb stores in-frame clones only, minus some. The repertoire has 90,000 or so clones, nearly 90% of them found once; the top ten carry 0.3% to 0.4%. This clone occurred a few times. The sequence was collected from an adult with an advanced solid tumor such as melanoma, head and neck, liver or kidney cancer. Source: CD4+ or CD8+ T cells sorted from blood, taken in a trial of the OX40 agonist ivuxolimab. The rearrangement joins TRBV7-9 to TRBJ2-7; TRBD1 might be the D (6 bases). The CDR3: CASSVTGEQYF. CDR3 nucleotides: TGTGCCAGCAGCGTTACAGGGGAGCAGTACTTC.